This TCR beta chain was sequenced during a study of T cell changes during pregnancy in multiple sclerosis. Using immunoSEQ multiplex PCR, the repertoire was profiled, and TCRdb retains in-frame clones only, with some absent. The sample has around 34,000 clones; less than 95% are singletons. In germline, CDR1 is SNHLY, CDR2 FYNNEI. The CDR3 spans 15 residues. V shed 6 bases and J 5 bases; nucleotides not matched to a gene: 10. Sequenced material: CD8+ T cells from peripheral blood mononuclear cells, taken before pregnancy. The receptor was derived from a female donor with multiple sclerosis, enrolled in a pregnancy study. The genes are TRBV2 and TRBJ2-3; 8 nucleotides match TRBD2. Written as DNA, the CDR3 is TGTGCCAGCAGGTCGACTAGCGCCTCGGGAGATACGCAGTATTTT. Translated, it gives CASRSTSASGDTQYF.